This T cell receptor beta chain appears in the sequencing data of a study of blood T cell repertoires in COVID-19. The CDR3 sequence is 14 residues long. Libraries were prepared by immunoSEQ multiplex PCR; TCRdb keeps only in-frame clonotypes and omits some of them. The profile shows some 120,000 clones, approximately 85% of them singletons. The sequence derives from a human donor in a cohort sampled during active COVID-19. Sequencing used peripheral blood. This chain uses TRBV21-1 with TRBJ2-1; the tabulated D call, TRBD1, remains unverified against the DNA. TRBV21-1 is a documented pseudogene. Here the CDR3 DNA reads TGTGCCAACCCTGGGGGGGACAGGGTCAATGAGCAGTTCTTC. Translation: CANPGGDRVNEQFF.